The clone carrying this T cell receptor (beta chain) was observed many times. What it binds is not known. The data were taken from a study of Graves' ophthalmopathy and Graves' hyperthyroidism. Study observations and caveats: Blood shared most expanded thyroid clonotypes above 0.001 frequency. Using a 13-signature model, the authors split ophthalmopathy from stable hyperthyroidism, with roughly 90% sensitivity and around 76% specificity. With 70.59% sensitivity and over 72% specificity, the model predicted ophthalmopathy progression.

Using RNA transcripts, the TCR beta CDR3 regions were amplified. The workflow started with a first-round RT-PCR run with HTBI primers and then moved on to a second-round multiplex PCR. TCRdb recomputed calls from the multiplex PCR reads with MiXCR, one row per CDR3 protein. In the table there are about 1.2 million distinct CDR3 sequences, 36% of which are singletons. Researchers turned away patients with other autoimmune diseases, uncontrolled infections, pregnancy or lactation. The sequence was obtained from an adult man with Graves' hyperthyroidism. The source material was peripheral blood or thyroid tissue (not recorded which).

The CDR3 region has the DNA TGTGCCAGCAGCTATTCACAGGGGGCACAAGGCTACACCTTC. Its translation: CASSYSQGAQGYTF. The chain employs TRBV7-9 and TRBJ1-2; 9 bases are a match to TRBD1. CDR3 length: 14 residues. With V trimmed by 4 bases and J by 8 bases, 8 bases remained unmatched. Germline assignment: CDR1 SEHNR and CDR2 FQNEAQ (reference sequence).